This entry lists 9 T cell receptor beta chains sequenced from one sample in a study of blood T cell repertoires in COVID-19. Repertoires were generated with immunoSEQ multiplex PCR, while TCRdb's copy carries only in-frame clones and drops some. The table lists around 300,000 clones, 85% to 90% of them singletons. Sequencing input: peripheral blood. These receptor sequences come from a young woman with COVID-19, enrolled during active disease.

V usage is TRBV27 and J usage is TRBJ2-1, with 11 bases matching TRBD2. J lost 13 bases, V lost 5 bases, and 7 bases had no gene match. From germline, CDR1 is MNHEY and CDR2 SMNVEV (reference sequence). This CDR3 is 13 amino acids long. Here the CDR3 DNA reads TGTGCCAGCAGTGAAATAGCGGGGGGGAATCAGTTCTTC. Translated: CASSEIAGGNQFF.

The V and J genes are TRBV14 and TRBJ2-1, with a tentative D call TRBD2 (6 bases). The length of the CDR3 is 15 residues. Germline values: CDR1 SGHDN, CDR2 FVKESK. Trimming took off 0 bases at V and 6 bases at J, with 12 bases between the two ends. The CDR3 DNA is TGTGCCAGCAGCCAAGAGGGAGGACGGTTCAATGAGCAGTTCTTC. This sequence encodes CASSQEGGRFNEQFF.

The chain recombines TRBV11-2 with TRBJ1-4, with D hard to call. Trimming removed 3 bases at V and 3 bases at J, with 8 bases between. Germline lookup yields CDR1 SGHAT and CDR2 FQNNGV. This CDR3 region has 14 residues. The chain's CDR3 is CASSLVSPNEKLFF. CDR3 sequence (DNA): TGTGCCAGCAGCTTGGTCAGTCCTAATGAAAAACTGTTTTTT.

This clone was found once. The chain combines TRBV7-9 with TRBJ1-2; a weak D match, TRBD1 (5 bases). The germline V gene encodes CDR1 SEHNR and CDR2 FQNEAQ (reference sequence). Trimming took 5 bases from V and 6 from J, leaving 19 bases between them. The CDR3 loop spans 15 amino acids. The CDR3 is CASSRTSAEGNGYTF. As DNA, the CDR3 is TGTGCCAGCAGCCGGACGTCCGCGGAGGGGAATGGCTACACCTTC.

The chain employs TRBV3-1 (or the pseudogene TRBV3-2) and TRBJ1-1, with TRBD1 matching 9 bases. CDR1 is LGHDT, CDR2 YNNKEL, per germline (reference sequence). This CDR3 is built from 16 residues. V was clipped by 4 bases and J by 1 base; unmatched bases: 7. The CDR3 nucleotides read TGTGCCAGCAGCCCAAGGTCGGGACAGGGGAACACTGAAGCTTTCTTT. Translating gives CASSPRSGQGNTEAFF.

The V and J genes are TRBV5-4 and TRBJ2-2, with TRBD1 identical over 7 bases. This CDR3 region has 15 residues. Losses at the gene ends were 1 base for V and 4 bases for J; bases not matched to a gene: 4. Per the germline V gene, CDR1 is SGHNT and CDR2 is YYREEE (reference sequence). The CDR3 nucleotides are TGTGCCAGCAGCTTGCGACAGGGTGGCACCGGGGAGCTGTTTTTT. The encoded protein is CASSLRQGGTGELFF.

V usage is TRBV6-4 and J usage is TRBJ1-1; 8 bases fit TRBD1. Germline loops: CDR1 MRHNA, CDR2 SNTAGT. This CDR3 region has 15 residues. The V gene end was trimmed by 0 bases and the J gene end by 4 bases; junction bases not matched to a gene: 4. DNA of the CDR3: TGTGCCAGCAGTGACTCGGGACAGGCCGGCACTGAAGCTTTCTTT. Residues: CASSDSGQAGTEAFF.

J is TRBJ2-5 and V is TRBV28; 9 bases map to TRBD2. V shed 5 bases, J shed 2 bases, and the junction held 6 bases outside the gene matches. Germline CDR1 MDHEN, CDR2 SYDVKM. The CDR3 length is 15 residues. The CDR3 coding sequence is TGTGCCAGCAGTGAAATGACTAGCGGACAAGAGACCCAGTACTTC. It yields the protein CASSEMTSGQETQYF.

The chain has TRBV27 and TRBJ1-5, with 9 bases identical to TRBD1. This CDR3 has 15 residues. The junction had 12 bases not matched to a gene; V was cut back by 8 bases and J by 7 bases. Looked up from germline, CDR1 is MNHEY and CDR2 is SMNVEV (reference sequence). Written as DNA, the CDR3 is TGTGCCAGCTCGTCCAGGGGACAGGGAAAACAGCCCCAGCATTTT. Translation: CASSSRGQGKQPQHF.